Sequencing of this TCR beta chain was carried out in a study of blood T cell repertoires in COVID-19 (dated by TCRdb to 2019 to 2021). Study-wide context: Collaborator samples came from the United States, Italy and Spain and covered acute and convalescent phases of COVID-19. The sample metadata nearly always contained a de-identified subject ID, COVID-19 status, age in years and sex. The repertoires were made available in a free public database intended to serve as a resource for research on the immune response to SARS-CoV-2. The dataset comprised deeply sampled blood TCRbeta repertoires from subjects exposed to, actively infected with, or recovered from COVID-19. Where HLA class I and class II types were available, the types were taken from metadata supplied by the sample provider, not from assay-based typing. Samples came from the ongoing ImmuneRACE study (first 160 participants) plus 1,254 subjects from 6 global collaborators. The prospective study material was composed of cDNA or gDNA derived from T cells, B-cell-depleted T cells, or PBMCs.

A note on this clone: There is no known antigen for this receptor. No per-base quality is available; no much larger clone lies one base away.

TCRbeta CDR3 regions were amplified from genomic DNA using the immunoSEQ Assay, a bias-controlled multiplex PCR. From the authors' description of their analysis: Within the assay, amplification of reference gene primers was used to estimate how many nucleated cells each sample contained. To quantify the absolute abundance of each unique TCRbeta CDR3 rearrangement, sequence reads were collapsed and filtered. For each sample, productive Simpson clonality was calculated by taking the square root of Simpson's diversity index across productive rearrangements. The clones in this table, taken by TCRdb from immuneACCESS, are in-frame only. Not every clone is retained; where verified, under half of the shortfall comes from an unresolved V gene, and the cause of the rest is unknown. V and J calls and clone size come straight from that table; D and trimming were deduced from the DNA. The sample has over 70,000 clones on record, 85% to 90% of them singletons. The top ten clones comprise 4.5% to 5.5% of the sample.

V drops 5 bases and J drops 3 bases, leaving 9 bases in between. There are 13 amino acids in the CDR3, from cysteine to phenylalanine inclusive. Only the CDR3 DNA is retained, 39 bases long and in frame from the first base. CDR1 and CDR2 are drawn from the germline V gene: KGHSH, LQKENI. The full study reports these points: The amount of clinical and demographic metadata varied by source and participant and was provided uncurated.

Each collaborating institution followed its own protocols to collect whole blood in K2EDTA tubes. For TCRbeta analysis, collaborators shipped samples in one of three forms: frozen whole blood, isolated PBMCs, or DNA extracted from either of those sample types. Specimen: peripheral blood. The sequence was obtained from a man aged 80 or over with acute or convalescent COVID-19. The chain uses TRBV18 and TRBJ2-3; TRBD2 might be the D gene, on 6 matching bases. The bases read TGTGCCAGCTCAAGACTAGTTACAGATACGCAGTATTTT. This codes for CASSRLVTDTQYF.